This T cell receptor beta chain was sequenced for a study of T cell repertoires in cytomegalovirus infection. Overall study findings and caveats: HLA-C-restricted TCR beta clonotypes specific for CMV led the ex vivo response.

There are 17 residues in the CDR3. The V and J ends lost 0 bases and 3 bases, in that order; junction bases with no gene match: 8. Germline values: CDR1 LGHNA, CDR2 YSLEER. Concerning this clonotype: What it binds is not known.

Via MiXCR, TCRdb re-called the reads, giving one row per CDR3 protein. The sample consists of approximately 910,000 distinct CDR3 sequences, approximately 33% of them appearing once. The input for sequencing was cultured CD8+ T cells from PBMCs, taken from culture after CMV antigen stimulation. The sequence derives from a human donor in good health (CMV status not recorded). Some clones in this sample may be carry-over from other donors' samples. The chain combines TRBV4-3 with TRBJ2-4; 7 bases agree with TRBD2. CDR3 loop: CASSQDWSGAGKNIQYF. The CDR3 DNA is TGCGCCAGCAGCCAAGATTGGAGCGGGGCCGGCAAAAACATTCAGTACTTC.